This TCR beta chain came from a study of shared clonotypes between healthy human individuals. On the study more broadly: Per donor, CD8 memory used one plate, CD8 naive used two, CD4 memory used three and CD4 naive used three.

The data were produced by immunoSEQ multiplex PCR, yet TCRdb's version contains in-frame clones alone and is incomplete. Seen here are fewer than 400,000 clones, about 74% observed once, and the top ten hold about a tenth. CDR1 and CDR2 (germline): SGHKS, YYEKEE (reference sequence). V lost 1 base and J lost 12, with 11 bases in between. CDR3 size: 12 residues. Donors were healthy HIV-negative adults without recent acute infections or vaccinations. The chain has TRBV5-5 and TRBJ2-1; D may be TRBD2 (6 bases). This receptor was identified in a man in his thirties or forties in good health. The source material was memory CD4+ T cells sorted from blood. Sample subset: CD45RA-negative fraction. The chain's CDR3 is CASSLRGTAQFF. In DNA, the CDR3 is TGTGCCAGCAGCTTGCGGGGGACGGCGCAGTTCTTC.